The rows below give T cell receptor beta chains drawn from one sample of a study of early stage breast cancer tumors. The method was immunoSEQ multiplex PCR; TCRdb's version includes in-frame clones alone and lacks a portion of them. The sample holds 65,000 to 75,000 clones; around 80% are singletons and the top ten take about 4.4%. The sequenced material came from blood. The receptors stem from a middle-aged person with breast cancer. The CDR3 runs from the conserved cysteine through the conserved F or W. The D gene is left open where the match is weak. Size is stated for part of the rows, as once, few or many counts, or as a class when the clone is expanded.

>TRBV19|TRBJ2-3|-|-
CASSIASTSTDTQYF
TGTGCCAGTAGTATAGCGAGCACTAGCACAGATACGCAGTATTTT
>TRBV7-9|TRBJ1-5|-|-
CASSLGPGRPQHF
TGTGCCAGCAGCTTGGGGCCCGGCCGGCCCCAGCATTTT
>TRBV11-2|TRBJ2-3|-|-
CASSYLDTQYF
TGTGCCAGCAGCTATTTAGATACGCAGTATTTT
>TRBV7-9|TRBJ1-2|-|-
CASSASEGNYGYTF
TGTGCCAGCAGCGCATCCGAGGGCAACTATGGCTACACCTTC
>TRBV5-4|TRBJ2-3|-|-
CASSSTGGDTQYF
TGTGCCAGCAGCTCCACCGGAGGGGATACGCAGTATTTT
>TRBV10-3|TRBJ2-2|-|-
CAISEAIGLASNTGELFF
TGTGCCATCAGTGAGGCCATTGGACTGGCTTCGAACACCGGGGAGCTGTTTTTT
>TRBV30|TRBJ2-5|-|-
CAWSGSGWRETQYF
TGTGCCTGGAGTGGCTCCGGGTGGCGAGAGACCCAGTACTTC
>TRBV27|TRBJ1-5|TRBD1|few
CASRAGQGHSNQPQHF
TGTGCCAGCAGGGCCGGACAGGGACATAGCAATCAGCCCCAGCATTTT
>TRBV9|TRBJ1-2|-|few
CASSPSKGGYTF
TGTGCCAGCAGCCCCTCGAAGGGCGGCTACACCTTC
>TRBV9|TRBJ1-4|-|-
CASSYAGGGKANEKLFF
TGTGCCAGCAGCTACGCTGGAGGTGGGAAGGCTAATGAAAAACTGTTTTTT
>TRBV14|TRBJ1-1|-|-
CASSGHPRNTEAFF
TGTGCCAGCAGCGGACACCCGAGGAACACTGAAGCTTTCTTT
>TRBV6-1|TRBJ1-4|-|-
CASSNDQGFSQKLFF
TGTGCCAGCAGCAACGACCAGGGATTTTCGCAAAAACTGTTTTTT
>TRBV9|TRBJ2-2|-|-
CASSVGAQGAGTGELFF
TGTGCCAGCAGCGTAGGGGCCCAAGGGGCTGGCACCGGGGAGCTGTTTTTT
>TRBV15|TRBJ2-7|-|-
CATSSRTDSYEQYF
TGTGCCACCAGCAGCCGGACAGACTCCTACGAGCAGTACTTC
>TRBV7-2|TRBJ1-2|TRBD1|-
CASSLSTGALDYGYTF
TGTGCCAGCAGCTTATCGACAGGGGCTCTTGACTATGGCTACACCTTC
>TRBV7-8|TRBJ2-7|-|-
CASSPARGAREQYF
TGTGCCAGCAGCCCCGCCAGGGGGGCACGCGAGCAGTACTTC
>TRBV2|TRBJ2-3|TRBD2|-
CASISGRRGVDTQYF
TGTGCCAGCATCAGCGGGAGACGTGGGGTAGATACGCAGTATTTT
>TRBV7-7|TRBJ2-1|-|-
CASSLKAAEETSYNEQFF
TGTGCTAGCAGCTTAAAGGCGGCGGAGGAGACGTCCTACAATGAGCAGTTCTTC
>TRBV19|TRBJ1-1|-|-
CASSMLKQGGDTEAFF
TGTGCCAGTAGTATGCTAAAACAGGGAGGGGACACTGAAGCTTTCTTT
>TRBV5-1|TRBJ2-1|-|-
CASSFRDRGEQFF
TGCGCCAGCAGCTTTAGGGATAGGGGTGAGCAGTTCTTC
>TRBV28|TRBJ1-1|TRBD1|-
CASSKGQMNTEAFF
TGTGCCAGCAGTAAGGGACAGATGAACACTGAAGCTTTCTTT
>TRBV2|TRBJ2-7|-|-
CASSDLFQIQQYF
TGTGCCAGCAGTGACCTGTTTCAGATTCAGCAGTACTTC
>TRBV7-9|TRBJ1-5|-|-
CASSWDSNQPQHF
TGTGCCAGCAGCTGGGACAGCAATCAGCCCCAGCATTTT
>TRBV29-1|TRBJ1-3|-|once
CSVPGGGSGNTIYF
TGCAGCGTTCCCGGGGGTGGCTCTGGAAACACCATATATTTT